The 16 T cell receptor beta chains below were found in one sample sequenced in a study of cytomegalovirus exposure and HLA in healthy donors. PCR amplification relied on 60 Vbeta primers (plus 13 Jbeta primers). TCRdb's copy holds only in-frame clones and misses some; the assay was immunoSEQ multiplex PCR. The sample table includes some 75,000 clones. Sequencing was performed on PBMCs. The receptors come from a man in his forties in good health and CMV-seronegative.

V is TRBV7-2 and J is TRBJ1-4; TRBD1 matches at 7 bases. Unmatched junction bases numbered 11, after V lost 6 bases and J lost 10 bases. This CDR3 is 14 amino acids long. CDR1 SGHTA and CDR2 FQGNSA come from the germline V gene. The CDR3 here is CASSNEGALGKLFF. Written as DNA, the CDR3 is TGTGCCAGCAGTAACGAGGGGGCTTTGGGAAAACTGTTTTTT.

The chain combines TRBV7-2 with TRBJ2-7; TRBD1 is a possible D gene (6 bases). V lost 5 bases and J lost 5, with 19 bases in between. The germline gives CDR1 SGHTA, CDR2 FQGNSA. CDR3 length: 15 amino acids. The CDR3 DNA reads as TGTGCCAGCAGCCAGGCCAAGGGGGAGCATCACGAGCAGTACTTC. Translated: CASSQAKGEHHEQYF.

CDR3 sequence reads: CASSYDSSYNEQFF. CDR3 bases: TGTGCCAGCAGCTACGACTCCTCCTACAATGAGCAGTTCTTC. The gene calls are TRBV11-3 and TRBJ2-1; D gene ambiguous. This CDR3 region has 14 residues. V was cut by 4 bases and J by 0 bases, with 7 bases left in between. CDR1 is SGHNT, CDR2 YENEEA, per germline.

The chain joins TRBV6-5 to TRBJ2-5, with TRBD1 as a possible D gene (6 bases). Germline V gene data show CDR1 as MNHEY and CDR2 as SVGAGI. V shed 6 bases and J shed 2 bases, with 10 bases lying between them. The CDR3 extends over 13 amino acids. The CDR3 spells CASRGHSQETQYF. The DNA of the CDR3 is TGTGCCAGCAGGGGACACAGTCAAGAGACCCAGTACTTC.

V usage is TRBV13 and J usage is TRBJ2-5, with a tentative D call TRBD2 (6 bases). With the DNA end fitting TRBJ2-7 better, the J assignment may be wrong. The CDR3 totals 17 residues. Germline lookup yields CDR1 PRHDT and CDR2 FYEKMQ (reference sequence). CDR3 DNA: TGTGCCAGCAGCTTAAGTTCCGCTAGCGCTAGCTCCTACGAGCAGTACTTC. This sequence encodes CASSLSSASASSYEQYF.

Here the CDR3 DNA reads TGTGCCAGCTCGTCCCGACATAGTAGCAATCAGCCCCAGCATTTT. Its translation: CASSSRHSSNQPQHF. The chain links TRBV18 to TRBJ1-5; D is uncertain. Germline values: CDR1 KGHSH, CDR2 LQKENI. V was clipped by 6 bases and J by 0 bases, with 12 bases between them. The CDR3 is made up of 15 amino acids.

The V gene is TRBV7-2, the J gene TRBJ2-3; 7 nucleotides match TRBD2. With V trimmed by 4 bases and J by 6 bases, 16 bases remained unmatched. CDR3 length: 17 residues. Germline V lookup: CDR1 SGHTA, CDR2 FQGNSA. Here the CDR3 reads CASSSRSHRGAGDTQYF. The CDR3 nucleotides are TGTGCCAGCAGCTCACGGAGCCACCGAGGAGCGGGGGATACGCAGTATTTT.

The rearrangement uses TRBV5-1 and TRBJ1-6; D call uncertain. The V and J ends lost 3 bases and 0 bases respectively, with 10 bases between them. From germline, CDR1 is SGHRS and CDR2 YFSETQ. This CDR3 is 16 amino acids long. Written as DNA, the CDR3 is TGCGCCAGCAGCTACGCGGGAAGCTCCTATAATTCACCCCTCCACTTT. Translating it yields CASSYAGSSYNSPLHF.

The genes are TRBV27 and TRBJ2-1; D is possibly TRBD1 (6 bases). Trimming took off 6 bases at V and 4 bases at J, with 10 bases between the two ends. This CDR3 is 13 amino acids long. CDR1 is MNHEY and CDR2 is SMNVEV in the germline V gene (reference sequence). The CDR3 DNA follows: TGTGCCAGCAGACAGGGAACTTACAATGAGCAGTTCTTC. Translating gives CASRQGTYNEQFF.

The chain recombines TRBV5-1 with TRBJ2-3; 13 nucleotides agree with TRBD2. V gave up 3 bases and J gave up 0 bases; unmatched junction bases: 7. Germline V lookup: CDR1 SGHRS, CDR2 YFSETQ. The CDR3 is 18 amino acids. CDR3: CASSSRTSGGPSTDTQYF. CDR3 nucleotides: TGCGCCAGCAGCTCACGGACTAGCGGGGGACCTAGCACAGATACGCAGTATTTT.

The genes are TRBV5-1 and TRBJ1-2; a weak D match, TRBD1 (6 bases). The ends were cut back, 5 bases at V and 4 bases at J, with 18 bases in the middle. The CDR3 covers 15 residues. Germline V lookup: CDR1 SGHRS, CDR2 YFSETQ. DNA of the CDR3: TGCGCCAGCAGTACGGCGGGGGCCTCCTCCTATGGCTACACCTTC. This codes for CASSTAGASSYGYTF.

The chain combines TRBV2 with TRBJ1-3; the D is unclear. The V end was cut by 3 bases, the J end by 4 bases, with 7 bases between. Germline V gene sequence: CDR1 SNHLY, CDR2 FYNNEI. CDR3 size: 13 residues. DNA of the CDR3: TGTGCCAGCAGTGACCTCAGAGGAAACACCATATATTTT. Its translation: CASSDLRGNTIYF.

The gene calls are TRBV7-7 and TRBJ2-2; D is ambiguous. The V gene's germline CDR1 is SSHAT and CDR2 FNYEAQ (reference sequence). Trimming shortened V by 5 bases and J by 1 base, and 11 bases separated the two germline ends. The CDR3 runs to 15 residues. CDR3 in amino acids: CASSPNRQNTGELFF. Here the CDR3 DNA reads TGTGCCAGCAGCCCAAACAGACAGAACACCGGGGAGCTGTTTTTT.

The V and J genes are TRBV5-1 and TRBJ2-1, with D perhaps TRBD2 (6 bases). V lost 9 bases and J lost 4, with 20 bases in between. The V gene's germline CDR1 is SGHRS and CDR2 YFSETQ. This CDR3 is built from 15 residues. The CDR3 loop is CATKLWGEPYNEQFF. As DNA, the CDR3 is TGCGCCACCAAGCTCTGGGGGGAACCTTACAATGAGCAGTTCTTC.

The chain uses TRBV5-1 and TRBJ2-1; D is possibly TRBD1 (5 bases). Germline V gives CDR1 SGHRS, CDR2 YFSETQ. The CDR3 has 14 amino acids. The V end was cut by 1 base, the J end by 4 bases, with 9 bases between. CDR3 protein: CASSLQPGYNEQFF. In nucleotides, the CDR3 is TGCGCCAGCAGCTTGCAGCCAGGGTACAATGAGCAGTTCTTC.

V gene TRBV4-1 combines with J gene TRBJ1-3; the match to TRBD1 covers 9 bases. After removal of 1 base from V and 3 bases from J, the junction contained 4 bases not matched to a gene. The CDR3 is made up of 16 amino acids. Looked up from germline, CDR1 is MGHRA and CDR2 is YSYEKL. The CDR3 region has the DNA TGCGCCAGCAGCCAAGTGGACAGGGGTTTTGGAAACACCATATATTTT. This translates into CASSQVDRGFGNTIYF.